This is a list of T cell receptor beta chains from one sample in a study of blood T cells in healthy people across ages. Via MiXCR, TCRdb re-called the 5' RACE reads, giving one row per CDR3 protein. Here the sample spans 1.5 million to 2 million distinct CDR3 sequences, 30% to 40% being singletons. The source material was blood. Every receptor here comes from a human donor in good health. Each CDR3 is given with its conserved first and last residue. The D gene is left open where the match is weak. The size field is filled for only some rows; it gives once, few, many or a size class.

j_call,clone_size,d_call,v_call,cdr3_aa,cdr3_nt
TRBJ1-1,once,-,TRBV6-2/TRBV6-3,CASSYVTTNTEAFF,TGTGCCAGCAGTTATGTTACGACGAACACTGAAGCTTTCTTT
TRBJ1-1,-,-,TRBV15,CATSRDLGDTEAFF,TGTGCCACCAGCAGAGATCTGGGGGACACTGAAGCTTTCTTT
TRBJ2-5,few,TRBD1,TRBV6-1,CASSPQGVPYQETQYF,TGTGCCAGCAGCCCACAGGGGGTCCCCTACCAAGAGACCCAGTACTTC
TRBJ1-5,-,-,TRBV4-1,CASSQGRLNQPQHF,TGCGCCAGCAGCCAAGGACGCTTAAATCAGCCCCAGCATTTT
TRBJ2-7,-,-,TRBV28,CASSFPAGVDEQYF,TGTGCCAGCAGTTTTCCGGCAGGGGTGGACGAGCAGTACTTC
TRBJ2-1,-,TRBD1,TRBV29-1,CSVEGGDREGNEQFF,TGCAGCGTTGAAGGAGGGGACAGGGAAGGCAATGAGCAGTTCTTC
TRBJ2-1,-,TRBD1,TRBV4-3,CASSPRGLTGLSSYNEQFF,TGCGCCAGCAGCCCCCGAGGCTTGACAGGGCTGAGCTCCTACAATGAGCAGTTCTTC
TRBJ1-4,few,-,TRBV9,CASSVGGYGEKLFF,TGTGCCAGCAGCGTAGGGGGGTACGGTGAAAAACTGTTTTTT
TRBJ2-2,-,TRBD1,TRBV5-1,CASSLRYTRTGRTGELFF,TGCGCCAGCAGCTTGAGATATACAAGGACAGGGCGGACCGGGGAGCTGTTTTTT
TRBJ1-1,-,-,TRBV15,CATSRLQWIEAFF,TGTGCCACCAGCAGGCTACAGTGGATTGAAGCTTTCTTT
TRBJ2-3,-,TRBD2,TRBV14,CASSISGVRTDTQYF,TGTGCCAGCAGCATTAGCGGGGTGCGCACAGATACGCAGTATTTT
TRBJ2-3,few,-,TRBV2,CAAGSTDTQYF,TGTGCCGCAGGAAGCACAGATACGCAGTATTTT
TRBJ2-1,-,-,TRBV6-2/TRBV6-3,CASSYSIKGPYNEQFF,TGTGCCAGCAGTTACTCGATAAAGGGTCCCTACAATGAGCAGTTCTTC
TRBJ1-5,-,-,TRBV4-1,CASSQGPRSVNQPQHF,TGCGCCAGCAGCCAAGGGCCGCGGAGTGTCAATCAGCCCCAGCATTTT
TRBJ1-1,-,-,TRBV6-5,CASSYQGLEAFF,TGTGCCAGCAGTTACCAGGGGCTTGAAGCTTTCTTT
TRBJ1-5,-,-,TRBV7-8,CASSIRPNQVDQPQHF,TGTGCCAGCAGCATCCGACCGAACCAAGTCGATCAGCCCCAGCATTTT
TRBJ2-1,-,-,TRBV7-2,CASSFWVYNEQFF,TGTGCCAGCAGCTTTTGGGTTTACAATGAGCAGTTCTTC
TRBJ2-3,-,TRBD2,TRBV7-9,CASTKAGEADTQYF,TGTGCCAGCACCAAAGCGGGGGAGGCAGATACGCAGTATTTT
TRBJ2-2,-,-,TRBV24-1,CATSDPYPKGIGELFF,TGTGCCACCAGTGATCCTTACCCCAAGGGTATCGGGGAGCTGTTTTTT
TRBJ1-5,-,-,TRBV6-6,CASSPINGGDQPQHF,TGTGCCAGCAGCCCAATCAACGGGGGAGATCAGCCCCAGCATTTT
TRBJ2-4,-,-,TRBV6-5,CASSPRGPRYF,TGTGCCAGCAGTCCCCGGGGGCCGAGGTACTTC
TRBJ2-7,-,TRBD2,TRBV5-5,CASSQGSSGAEEQYF,TGTGCCAGCAGCCAGGGTAGTAGCGGGGCAGAGGAGCAGTACTTC
TRBJ2-5,few,-,TRBV5-1,CTSSLVPGYIETQYF,TGCACCAGCAGCTTAGTCCCCGGGTATATCGAGACCCAGTACTTC
TRBJ2-4,-,-,TRBV6-6,CASSYGQVNERYF,TGTGCCAGCAGTTACGGCCAGGTAAACGAGCGGTACTTC
TRBJ1-2,few,TRBD1,TRBV29-1,CSVEPGQGENGYTF,TGCAGCGTTGAACCGGGACAGGGCGAGAATGGCTACACCTTC
TRBJ1-2,few,TRBD1,TRBV10-2,CASRDGQDYGYTF,TGCGCCAGCAGAGACGGACAGGACTATGGCTACACCTTC
TRBJ2-7,few,-,TRBV7-9,CASSLGTRGSYEQYF,TGTGCCAGCAGCTTAGGAACGCGGGGCTCCTACGAGCAGTACTTC
TRBJ2-1,once,-,TRBV24-1,CAASDFPDNYNEQFF,TGTGCCGCCAGTGATTTCCCGGACAACTACAATGAGCAGTTCTTC
TRBJ2-3,few,TRBD2,TRBV14,CASSLLAGPRIFDTQYF,TGTGCCAGCAGCTTACTAGCGGGGCCCCGTATTTTTGATACGCAGTATTTT
TRBJ2-3,-,-,TRBV20-1,CSARTPNTDTQYF,TGCAGTGCTAGGACGCCCAACACAGATACGCAGTATTTT
TRBJ1-5,-,-,TRBV2,CASTWDGHNQPQHF,TGTGCCAGCACCTGGGACGGTCACAATCAGCCCCAGCATTTT
TRBJ2-4,few,-,TRBV6-2/TRBV6-3,CASSYYDPKNIQYF,TGTGCCAGCAGTTACTACGATCCCAAAAACATTCAGTACTTC
TRBJ2-3,-,TRBD2,TRBV20-1,CSARVAGGGVTDTQYF,TGCAGTGCTAGAGTAGCGGGGGGGGGAGTCACAGATACGCAGTATTTT
TRBJ2-7,few,-,TRBV7-9,CASSFGGRGYEQYF,TGTGCCAGCAGCTTTGGGGGCAGGGGTTACGAGCAGTACTTC
TRBJ2-1,once,-,TRBV6-1,CASTIQSGLSYNEQFF,TGTGCCAGCACCATACAGTCGGGACTGTCCTACAATGAGCAGTTCTTC
TRBJ2-1,few,-,TRBV6-4,CASSDSIGAHEQFF,TGTGCCAGCAGTGACTCGATAGGGGCACACGAGCAGTTCTTC
TRBJ2-1,-,TRBD2,TRBV27,CASSWAGGYNEQFF,TGTGCCAGCAGTTGGGCGGGGGGATACAATGAGCAGTTCTTC
TRBJ1-5,-,TRBD1,TRBV6-1,CASSEWGTGVNQPQHF,TGTGCCAGCAGTGAGTGGGGGACAGGGGTTAATCAGCCCCAGCATTTT
TRBJ1-2,-,TRBD1,TRBV6-5,CASSYSGQGGYTF,TGTGCCAGCAGTTACTCGGGACAGGGAGGCTACACCTTC
TRBJ2-3,few,TRBD1,TRBV6-2/TRBV6-3,CASSAGTGRSTDTQYF,TGTGCCAGCAGTGCGGGGACAGGACGTAGCACAGATACGCAGTATTTT
TRBJ2-5,-,-,TRBV7-9,CASSLPRQEQETQYF,TGTGCCAGCAGCTTACCCAGACAGGAGCAAGAGACCCAGTACTTC
TRBJ2-1,many,-,TRBV16,CASSPLLGRGYYNEQFF,TGTGCCAGCAGCCCCCTACTGGGGCGGGGCTACTACAATGAGCAGTTCTTC
TRBJ2-1,few,-,TRBV29-1,CSVVRGTAHNEQFF,TGCAGCGTTGTGAGGGGGACTGCCCACAATGAGCAGTTCTTC
TRBJ2-7,-,TRBD2,TRBV5-1,CASSPAGGYDEQYF,TGCGCCAGCAGCCCGGCGGGAGGGTATGACGAGCAGTACTTC
TRBJ2-1,-,-,TRBV5-1,CASGLGTTFFF,TGCGCCAGCGGACTCGGGACCACATTCTTCTTC
TRBJ2-3,few,-,TRBV29-1,CSVVGGPREADTQYF,TGCAGCGTTGTGGGGGGGCCGCGGGAAGCAGATACGCAGTATTTT
TRBJ2-7,-,-,TRBV7-9,CASSSQAHFEQYF,TGTGCCAGCAGCTCCCAAGCGCATTTCGAGCAGTACTTC
TRBJ2-7,-,-,TRBV20-1,CSARPVKEQYF,TGCAGTGCCAGACCCGTCAAGGAGCAGTACTTC
TRBJ2-3,-,TRBD2,TRBV5-1,CASSGGTSGGPTDTQYF,TGCGCCAGCAGCGGGGGGACTAGCGGGGGTCCCACAGATACGCAGTATTTT
TRBJ1-4,-,-,TRBV25-1,CASSEGLGARMATNEKLFF,TGTGCCAGCAGTGAGGGCTTAGGGGCCCGGATGGCAACTAATGAAAAACTGTTTTTT
TRBJ2-7,-,TRBD1,TRBV10-2,CASKRQGSYEQYF,TGCGCCAGCAAAAGACAGGGCTCCTACGAGCAGTACTTC
TRBJ1-1,once,-,TRBV15,CATSRAKDNHYTEAFF,TGTGCCACCAGCAGAGCTAAAGACAACCACTACACTGAAGCTTTCTTT
TRBJ1-2,-,TRBD1,TRBV7-2,CASSQRQGRDYGYTF,TGTGCCAGCAGCCAGCGACAGGGGCGAGACTATGGCTACACCTTC
TRBJ2-7,-,-,TRBV12-5,CASGLVIRAGIQNEQYF,TGTGCTAGTGGTTTGGTTATCCGGGCAGGGATCCAGAACGAGCAGTACTTC
TRBJ2-1,-,-,TRBV7-8,CASSLVRISSYNEQFF,TGTGCCAGCAGCTTAGTTCGGATTAGCTCCTACAATGAGCAGTTCTTC